This T cell receptor (beta chain) originates from a study of blood T cell repertoires in COVID-19. Turning to the study itself: The origin of the acute and convalescent COVID-19 samples was the United States, Italy and Spain.

This CDR3 is 13 amino acids long. V was pared by 8 bases and J by 9 bases, with 8 bases of the junction left unmatched. Germline loops: CDR1 MNHEY, CDR2 SMNVEV (reference sequence). Authors' processing steps: By means of reference gene primer amplification, nucleated cell counts were estimated. Method: immunoSEQ multiplex PCR; TCRdb's copy keeps in-frame clones and lacks some. The V and J calls and clone size were taken over from that table, and D and trimming were inferred from the DNA. The sample has roughly 80,000 clones, about four fifths seen once; the top ten hold 20% to 25%. This clone was recorded only once.

This rearrangement joins TRBV27 to TRBJ2-1, with 9 bases aligning to TRBD1. Material for sequencing was peripheral blood. The clonotype was recovered from a human donor in a cohort sampled during active COVID-19. The CDR3: CASLGQGKGEQFF. CDR3 DNA: TGTGCCAGCTTAGGACAGGGGAAAGGTGAGCAGTTCTTC.